This entry concerns a single T cell receptor (beta chain). The antigen is undetermined. The source of the sample is a study of cytomegalovirus exposure and HLA in healthy donors. General observations from the study: Among the sequence variants, a highly shared cluster was likely an artifact of sequencing. The study had only CMV serostatus as immune exposure information. Further analysis, carried out later, found HLA-associated TCR beta chains more clonally expanded than equally common other chains. Reportedly, cytomegalovirus status was diagnosed with high sensitivity and specificity.

Germline CDR1 reads SQVTM; CDR2 reads ANQGSEA. The CDR3 extends over 15 amino acids. V shed 6 bases, J shed 1 base, and the junction held 3 bases outside the gene matches. Primers included in the PCR were 60 Vbeta and 13 Jbeta primers. The assay was immunoSEQ multiplex PCR, and TCRdb's table has in-frame clones only and misses some. The sample records 150,000 to 200,000 clones, about 75% being singletons. The specimen sequenced was PBMCs. This TCR came from a man aged 50 to 60 in good health and CMV-seropositive. The J gene is TRBJ2-1, the V gene TRBV29-1; 13 bases are a match to TRBD2. CDR3 amino acids: CSVTSGGRSYNEQFF. CDR3 sequence (DNA): TGCAGCGTGACTAGCGGGGGGCGGTCCTACAATGAGCAGTTCTTC.